Listed below are T cell receptor beta chains from one sample, sequenced in a study of blood T cell repertoires in COVID-19. Measured with immunoSEQ multiplex PCR; TCRdb has only the in-frame clones, and not every one. Of about 210,000 clones in the sample, roughly 90% were seen once. Specimen: PBMCs or T cells enriched from blood (not recorded which). The receptors stem from a man aged 18 to 29 with acute COVID-19. The CDR3 runs from the conserved cysteine through the conserved F or W. A D gene is named only where the DNA matches it firmly. Clone size is shown for a subset of rows, as once, few, many or a class of expanded clone.

j_call clone_size v_call d_call cdr3_aa cdr3_nt
TRBJ2-3 NA TRBV11-3 TRBD2 CASSPGLADSTDTQYF TGTGCCAGCAGCCCGGGACTAGCGGATAGCACAGATACGCAGTATTTT
TRBJ1-2 few TRBV19 TRBD1 CASSPQDRALGYGYTF TGTGCCAGTAGTCCACAAGACAGGGCTCTCGGCTATGGCTACACCTTC
TRBJ2-1 NA TRBV5-1 TRBD2 CASSSIRTSGRGDEQFF TGCGCCAGCAGCTCGATCAGAACTAGCGGGAGGGGGGATGAGCAGTTCTTC
TRBJ1-2 NA TRBV27 NA CASSSARGYGYTF TGTGCCAGCAGTTCCGCCAGGGGCTATGGCTACACCTTC
TRBJ2-3 NA TRBV7-2 NA CASSRGDSHTQYF TGTGCCAGCAGCAGAGGGGACTCACATACGCAGTATTTT
TRBJ2-2 NA TRBV7-8 NA CASSFGRGLLGELFF TGTGCCAGCAGCTTCGGCAGGGGCCTGCTCGGGGAGCTGTTTTTT
TRBJ2-5 few TRBV6-1 TRBD2 CASSEAPGTSETQYF TGTGCCAGCAGTGAAGCCCCCGGGACTAGCGAGACCCAGTACTTC
TRBJ2-1 NA TRBV27 TRBD2 CASSSTRSSGSTDEQFF TGTGCCAGCAGCTCCACGAGGTCTAGCGGGAGTACAGATGAGCAGTTCTTC
TRBJ2-2 NA TRBV16 TRBD1 CASSRPGTGLTGELFF TGTGCCAGCAGCCGACCGGGGACAGGGCTCACCGGGGAGCTGTTTTTT
TRBJ2-2 once TRBV28 NA CASSADPGNTGELFF TGTGCCAGCAGTGCCGATCCAGGGAACACCGGGGAGCTGTTTTTT
TRBJ2-1 NA TRBV10-3 TRBD1 CAISDNQGDGKEQFF TGTGCCATCAGTGATAACCAGGGGGACGGTAAGGAGCAGTTCTTC
TRBJ1-5 NA TRBV19 NA CASTQGLGGPRGPQHF TGTGCCAGTACCCAGGGCTTGGGTGGCCCTAGAGGGCCCCAGCATTTT
TRBJ1-4 NA TRBV15 NA CATSPGTLEREELFF TGTGCCACCAGCCCCGGGACCCTAGAGCGGGAAGAACTGTTTTTT
TRBJ1-5 NA TRBV7-3 NA CASPGPGVGQPQHF TGTGCCAGCCCTGGTCCGGGGGTGGGACAGCCCCAGCATTTT
TRBJ2-2 NA TRBV5-1 TRBD2 CASSTGPSGTNTGELFF TGCGCCAGCAGCACGGGACCTAGCGGGACGAACACCGGGGAGCTGTTTTTT
TRBJ2-3 NA TRBV2 NA CASMRTDTQYF TGTGCCAGCATGAGGACAGATACGCAGTATTTT
TRBJ2-3 NA TRBV20-1 TRBD2 CSASPSGSADTQYF TGCAGTGCTAGTCCTAGCGGGAGTGCAGATACGCAGTATTTT
TRBJ2-1 once TRBV28 NA CASLIAGPPYNEQFF TGTGCCAGCTTGATCGCGGGTCCCCCTTACAATGAGCAGTTCTTC
TRBJ2-1 NA TRBV19 TRBD2 CASSIIAGGPYNEQFF TGTGCCAGTAGTATAATAGCGGGAGGGCCTTACAATGAGCAGTTCTTC
TRBJ1-2 NA TRBV28 TRBD1 CASSWDRAYGYTF TGTGCCAGCAGTTGGGACAGGGCCTATGGCTACACCTTC
TRBJ2-5 NA TRBV15 TRBD2 CATSRDGRLAVQETQYF TGTGCCACCAGCAGAGATGGGAGACTAGCGGTCCAAGAGACCCAGTACTTC
TRBJ2-5 NA TRBV7-9 TRBD2 CASSFAREGQETQYF TGTGCCAGCAGCTTCGCGAGGGAGGGCCAAGAGACCCAGTACTTC
TRBJ1-5 NA TRBV30 NA CAWSPLSNQPQHF TGTGCCTGGAGTCCCCTTTCCAATCAGCCCCAGCATTTT
TRBJ2-3 NA TRBV5-5 TRBD2 CASSPGGTSGGHSQYF TGTGCCAGCAGCCCGGGGGGGACTAGCGGAGGCCATTCGCAGTATTTT
TRBJ2-7 NA TRBV11-3 TRBD2 CASSPRGGGDYEQYF TGTGCCAGCAGCCCCCGCGGGGGTGGAGACTACGAGCAGTACTTC
TRBJ1-2 NA TRBV14 TRBD1 CASSQASGGSGYTF TGTGCCAGCAGCCAAGCTTCAGGGGGGTCTGGCTACACCTTC
TRBJ2-1 NA TRBV27 TRBD2 CASKTLAGVGNEQFF TGTGCCAGCAAAACACTAGCGGGAGTGGGCAATGAGCAGTTCTTC
TRBJ2-1 few TRBV2 TRBD1 CASSPSGQGNNEQFF TGTGCCAGCAGTCCATCGGGACAGGGGAACAATGAGCAGTTCTTC
TRBJ2-7 NA TRBV29-1 TRBD1 CSVEGTGQVPYEQYF TGCAGCGTTGAAGGAACCGGACAGGTCCCGTACGAGCAGTACTTC
TRBJ2-1 few TRBV7-2 TRBD2 CASSQTSGRLEQFF TGTGCCAGCAGCCAGACTAGCGGGAGGCTTGAGCAGTTCTTC
TRBJ2-3 NA TRBV7-3 TRBD2 CASSLTPSGSGKDTQYF TGTGCCAGCAGCTTAACTCCTAGCGGGAGTGGGAAAGATACGCAGTATTTT
TRBJ1-5 NA TRBV28 TRBD1 CASSEDRGSQPQHF TGTGCCAGCAGTGAGGACAGGGGAAGCCAGCCCCAGCATTTT
TRBJ2-7 NA TRBV5-1 TRBD2 CASSPGLATYEQYF TGCGCCAGCAGCCCAGGACTAGCCACCTACGAGCAGTACTTC
TRBJ1-6 NA TRBV28 TRBD1 CASSLGQTNSPLHF TGTGCCAGCAGTTTGGGACAGACTAATTCACCCCTCCACTTT
TRBJ1-1 NA TRBV6-2/TRBV6-3 TRBD1 CASSIDRASAMNTEAFF TGTGCCAGCAGCATAGACAGGGCATCGGCGATGAACACTGAAGCTTTCTTT
TRBJ1-1 NA TRBV5-6 NA CASSSNTGLRYTEAFF TGTGCCAGCAGCTCTAATACAGGGTTGAGATACACTGAAGCTTTCTTT
TRBJ1-3 NA TRBV4-2 TRBD1 CASSQSGTGGSAGNTIYF TGTGCCAGCAGCCAGTCCGGGACAGGGGGTTCGGCAGGAAACACCATATATTTT
TRBJ2-7 NA TRBV27 TRBD2 CASSEGLAGVYEQYF TGTGCCAGCAGTGAGGGACTAGCGGGGGTCTACGAGCAGTACTTC
TRBJ1-5 NA TRBV12-3/TRBV12-4 NA CASSFWQNQPQHF TGTGCCAGCAGTTTCTGGCAGAATCAGCCCCAGCATTTT
TRBJ2-1 once TRBV6-5 TRBD2 CASSYRLAPNNEQFF TGTGCCAGCAGTTACCGACTAGCTCCGAACAATGAGCAGTTCTTC
TRBJ2-7 NA TRBV7-3 NA CASSLSGGSYEQYF TGTGCCAGCAGCTTATCCGGGGGCTCCTACGAGCAGTACTTC
TRBJ2-2 NA TRBV19 NA CASSMEGSTGELFF TGTGCCAGTAGTATGGAGGGGAGCACCGGGGAGCTGTTTTTT
TRBJ1-3 few TRBV4-1 NA CASSLGGGNTIYF TGCGCCAGCAGCCTTGGCGGGGGAAACACCATATATTTT
TRBJ2-1 NA TRBV18 TRBD2 CASMTSGRAFNEQFF TGTGCCAGCATGACTAGCGGGAGGGCGTTCAATGAGCAGTTCTTC
TRBJ2-3 NA TRBV28 NA CASSLRLAYTTDTQYF TGTGCCAGCAGTTTAAGGCTAGCGTATACCACAGATACGCAGTATTTT
TRBJ2-5 NA TRBV7-9 NA CASSPRAETQYF TGTGCCAGCAGTCCCAGGGCAGAGACCCAGTACTTC
TRBJ1-2 medium-sized TRBV4-3 NA CASSPRTGPNYGYTF TGCGCCAGCAGCCCCCGTACAGGGCCAAACTATGGCTACACCTTC
TRBJ1-2 NA TRBV6-2/TRBV6-3 TRBD1 CASSDGQGILNYYGYTF TGTGCCAGCAGTGACGGACAGGGTATACTGAATTACTATGGCTACACCTTC
TRBJ2-3 NA TRBV7-2 TRBD2 CASSRTSGGTDTQYF TGTGCCAGCAGCCGGACTAGCGGGGGAACAGATACGCAGTATTTT
TRBJ1-1 NA TRBV27 NA CASSLGDALTQAFF TGTGCCAGCAGTTTGGGAGATGCTCTCACCCAAGCTTTCTTT
TRBJ1-2 NA TRBV28 NA CASSSPTGNYGYTF TGTGCCAGCAGTTCCCCGACAGGCAACTATGGCTACACCTTC
TRBJ2-7 NA TRBV7-9 NA CASDQGSGLTYEQYF TGTGCCAGCGATCAGGGGTCAGGGCTAACCTACGAGCAGTACTTC
TRBJ1-1 NA TRBV6-5 NA CASAGNGITEAFF TGTGCCAGTGCAGGCAACGGGATTACTGAAGCTTTCTTT
TRBJ2-7 NA TRBV28 NA CASSSEFYEQYF TGTGCCAGCAGTTCAGAATTCTACGAGCAGTACTTC
TRBJ2-7 NA TRBV6-5 NA CASTRGAGGNEQYF TGTGCCAGCACTAGAGGGGCCGGGGGAAATGAGCAGTACTTC
TRBJ1-5 NA TRBV27 NA CASSPQGAWDNQPQHF TGTGCCAGCAGTCCCCAAGGGGCTTGGGACAATCAGCCCCAGCATTTT
TRBJ2-7 NA TRBV28 TRBD1 CASSPRTGFSYEQYF TGTGCCAGCAGTCCCAGGACAGGCTTCTCCTACGAGCAGTACTTC
TRBJ1-4 NA TRBV7-9 TRBD1 CASSHQRQGDEKLFF TGTGCCAGCAGCCACCAGAGGCAGGGGGATGAAAAACTGTTTTTT
TRBJ1-3 NA TRBV7-2 NA CASSLAGALVDTIYF TGTGCCAGCAGCTTAGCGGGGGCTCTAGTGGACACCATATATTTT
TRBJ2-1 NA TRBV5-1 TRBD2 CASSPRASGTYEQFF TGCGCCAGCAGCCCGCGAGCTAGCGGGACCTATGAGCAGTTCTTC